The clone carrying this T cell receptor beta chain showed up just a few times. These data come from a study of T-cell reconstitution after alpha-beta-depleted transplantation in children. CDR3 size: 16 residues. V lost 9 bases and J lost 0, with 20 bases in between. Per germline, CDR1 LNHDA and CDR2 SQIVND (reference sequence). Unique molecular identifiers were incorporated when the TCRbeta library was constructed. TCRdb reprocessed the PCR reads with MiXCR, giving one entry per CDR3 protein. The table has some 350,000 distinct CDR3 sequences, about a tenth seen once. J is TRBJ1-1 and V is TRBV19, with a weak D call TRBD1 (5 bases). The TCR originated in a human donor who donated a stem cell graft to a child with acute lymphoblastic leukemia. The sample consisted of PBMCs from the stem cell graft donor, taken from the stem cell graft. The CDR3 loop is CASSKPQGSVNTEAFF. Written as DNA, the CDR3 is TGTGCCAGCTCAAAACCGCAGGGATCGGTGAACACTGAAGCTTTCTTT.